Shown below are 22 T cell receptor beta chains from a single sample sequenced in a study of blood T cell repertoires in acute mononucleosis. Notes on the study in general: GLC-BM selection appeared to involve both TCR alpha and beta chains.

Libraries were prepared by immunoSEQ multiplex PCR; TCRdb keeps only in-frame clonotypes and omits some of them. The sample yields about 2,300 clones, about 70% seen once. As to time point: acute infectious mononucleosis, at clinical presentation within 2 weeks of symptom onset (visit 1). The specimen comprised EBV GLC epitope tetramer+ CD8+ T cells sorted from PBMCs, sampled during acute infectious mononucleosis. Documented subset: CD8 T cells binding tetramer with EBV BMLF1 280-288 peptide (GLC-BM). The source is a young woman with infectious mononucleosis caused by EBV.

This chain links TRBV9 with TRBJ1-1, with D perhaps TRBD1 (6 bases). Germline V gene data show CDR1 as SGDLS and CDR2 as YYNGEE. V gave up 3 bases and J gave up 0 bases, with 18 bases separating them. The CDR3 loop spans 17 amino acids. The CDR3 protein is CASSGNPQGPMNTEAFF. DNA of the CDR3: TGTGCCAGCAGCGGAAACCCTCAGGGGCCCATGAACACTGAAGCTTTCTTT.

The rearrangement links TRBV27 to TRBJ2-7; D is unresolved. Germline-derived CDR1 and CDR2 are MNHEY and SMNVEV (reference sequence). The V and J ends lost 7 bases and 0 bases respectively, with 13 bases between them. This CDR3 region has 14 residues. The CDR3 region is CASTHRGYSYEQYF. CDR3 in DNA: TGTGCCAGCACCCATCGAGGTTACTCCTACGAGCAGTACTTC.

This clone appeared once. It is unclear where the CDR3 begins or ends on the DNA, so no DNA is shown, and the CDR3 is as TCRdb lists it. The chain joins TRBV29-1 to TRBJ1-4; the table's TRBD1 call for D was not verified on the DNA. The CDR3 has 14 amino acids, counting both end residues. The germline gives CDR1 SQVTM, CDR2 ANQGSEA. The CDR3 loop reads CSVGTGALMKNCFF.

Worth noting for this clone: A read error is likely here: a far larger clone is one base away. The sample carries other DNA sequences with the same CDR3. The chain employs TRBV27 and TRBJ2-1, with D maybe TRBD2 (6 bases). This CDR3 region has 13 residues. CDR1 MNHEY and CDR2 SMNVEV come from the germline V gene (reference sequence). V was cut by 6 bases and J by 8 bases, with 14 bases left in between. DNA of the CDR3: TGTGCCAGCAGCGTAGCCGGAGGGGATGAGCAGTTCTTC. It encodes CASSVAGGDEQFF.

The table lists this clone with a count of one. A far larger clone is only one base removed, so a read error is likely. Additional DNA sequences in this sample encode the identical CDR3. This chain links TRBV7-2 with TRBJ1-6, with 8 bases matching TRBD1. V gave up 5 bases and J gave up 14 bases; unmatched junction bases: 17. This CDR3 is 16 amino acids long. Germline CDR1 and CDR2: SGHTA and FQGNSA. CDR3 protein: CASSQTTGEVQFTLHF. DNA of the CDR3: TGTGCCAGCAGCCAGACGACAGGGGAGGTCCAATTCACCCTCCACTTT. Using reference TRBV7-2 and TRBJ1-6 for the parts outside the CDR3, the full variable domain is GAGVSQSPSNKVTEKGKDVELRCDPISGHTALYWYRQSLGQGLEFLIYFQGNSAPDKSGLPSDRFSAERTGGSVSTLTIQRTQQEDSAVYLCASSQTTGEVQFTLHFGNGTRLTVT.

The V gene is TRBV14, the J gene TRBJ2-5; TRBD2 matches at 7 bases. Germline V gives CDR1 SGHDN, CDR2 FVKESK. The CDR3 spans 13 residues. V lost 2 bases to trimming and J lost 13 bases; unmatched junction nucleotides: 10. The CDR3 region has the DNA TGTGCCAGCAGCCAATCGCCGGGGGGTAGCCTGTACTTC. It codes for CASSQSPGGSLYF.

This chain joins TRBV9 and TRBJ2-7; TRBD2 aligns across 11 bases. Per the germline V gene, CDR1 is SGDLS and CDR2 is YYNGEE. The CDR3 runs 15 residues. V lost 6 bases, J lost 6 bases, and 11 bases stayed unmatched. The CDR3 reads CASNRGLAVPGEQYF. The CDR3 region has the DNA TGTGCCAGCAATAGGGGACTAGCGGTTCCCGGCGAGCAGTACTTC.

The rearrangement links TRBV29-1 to TRBJ1-3; D gene uncertain. The CDR3 sequence is 11 residues long. Germline V CDR1 and CDR2: SQVTM, ANQGSEA. The CDR3 loop reads CCASVGNTIYF. The DNA for the CDR3 is TGCTGCGCGTCGGTCGGAAACACCATATATTTT.

As regards this clone: This likely stems from a read error, as it lies one base from a far larger clone. This chain links TRBV7-3 with TRBJ2-6; no clear D gene. The CDR3 is made up of 13 amino acids. V shed 7 bases and J shed 0 bases, with 4 bases lying between them. Germline V gives CDR1 SGHTA, CDR2 FQGTGA. CDR3 DNA sequence: TGTGCCAGCACCCCCTCTGGGGCCAACGTCCTGACTTTC. Amino acid sequence: CASTPSGANVLTF.

Concerning this clone: A far larger clone differs by one base, so this is likely a read error. At the DNA level, this CDR3 is encoded by other sequences in the same sample as well. The chain has TRBV14 and TRBJ1-6; D is unclear. Germline lookup yields CDR1 SGHDN and CDR2 FVKESK. The CDR3 contains 15 residues. The CDR3 DNA sequence: TGTGCCAGCAGCGCAAGTCCGGGCCCGGCTTCACCTCTCCACTTT. It yields the protein CASSASPGPASPLHF.

The chain combines TRBV14 with TRBJ1-6; D unresolved. Germline CDR1 is SGHDN and CDR2 is FVKESK. V lost 8 bases and J lost 9, with 17 bases in between. The CDR3 consists of 14 residues. The CDR3 region is CASASPGPASPLHF. The CDR3, as DNA: TGTGCCAGCGCAAGTCCGGGCCCGGCTTCACCCCTCCACTTT.

Concerning this clone itself: Other DNA sequences from this sample encode an identical CDR3 as well. The chain carries TRBV15 and TRBJ2-7; 7 nucleotides align to TRBD1. Germline V lookup: CDR1 LNHNV, CDR2 YYDKDF (reference sequence). V lost 0 bases, J lost 5 bases, and 16 bases stayed unmatched. The CDR3 totals 18 residues. Written as DNA, the CDR3 is TGTGCCACCAGCAGAGATCCCAAACAGGGGAGCCCCTACAACGAGCAGTACTTC. This sequence encodes CATSRDPKQGSPYNEQYF.

The rearrangement joins TRBV27 to TRBJ2-7; 7 bases align to TRBD1. CDR1 MNHEY and CDR2 SMNVEV come from the germline V gene (reference sequence). The CDR3 loop spans 13 amino acids. J gave up 6 bases and V 6 bases, and 8 bases lay outside the gene matches. CDR3 sequence: CASSPTGAGEQYF. The CDR3 bases are TGTGCCAGCAGCCCTACAGGGGCCGGCGAGCAGTACTTC.

This clone has more than one count but fewer than ten. A single base is all that separates this from a far larger clone, so a read error is likely. The sample has other DNA sequences that encode this CDR3 too. The V and J genes are TRBV7-2 and TRBJ2-1; the D gene is possibly TRBD2 (6 bases). The CDR3 is made up of 13 amino acids. Germline values: CDR1 SGHTA, CDR2 FQGNSA. This CDR3 reads CASSVAGGDEQFF. The CDR3, as DNA: TGTGCCAGCAGCGTAGCCGGAGGGGATGAGCAGTTCTTC.

As for this clone: Lacking the conserved final phenylalanine or tryptophan, this CDR3 likely reflects a read error. The rearrangement joins TRBV29-1 to TRBJ1-2; D may be TRBD1 (5 bases). The germline CDR1 and CDR2 sequences are SQVTM and ANQGSEA. V dropped 6 bases and J dropped 4 bases, with 12 bases sitting between them. CDR3 length: 12 residues. The CDR3 region is CSVGEIFYGYTI. The CDR3 bases are TGCAGCGTGGGGGAGATCTTCTATGGCTACACCATC.

By share of the sample, this clone is large. This sequence joins TRBV28 and TRBJ2-7; D gene unclear. Trimming took off 7 bases at V and 0 bases at J, with 13 bases between the two ends. CDR3 length equals 14 residues. Germline V gives CDR1 MDHEN, CDR2 SYDVKM. CDR3 nucleotides: TGTGCCAGCACCCATCGAGGTTACTCCTACGAGCAGTACTTC. Translating gives CASTHRGYSYEQYF.

This CDR3 reads CASSPGQVWGEKLFF. The CDR3 DNA sequence: TGTGCCAGCAGCCCCGGACAGGTCTGGGGTGAAAAACTGTTTTTT. V gene TRBV14 combines with J gene TRBJ1-4; 7 bases are a match to TRBD1. Trimming removed 4 bases from V and 7 bases from J; junction bases left unmatched: 9. Germline V CDR1 and CDR2: SGHDN, FVKESK. The CDR3 runs to 15 residues. Supplemented by reference TRBV14 and TRBJ1-4, the full variable domain reads EAGVTQFPSHSVIEKGQTVTLRCDPISGHDNLYWYRRVMGKEIKFLLHFVKESKQDESGMPNNRFLAERTGGTYSTLKVQPAELEDSGVYFCASSPGQVWGEKLFFGSGTQLSVL.

Of note for this clone: This probably arose from a read error, given a far larger clone one base away. The chain employs TRBV9 and TRBJ2-3, with 12 bases identical to TRBD2. CDR1 and CDR2 (germline): SGDLS, YYNGEE. This CDR3 region has 17 residues. The CDR3 DNA reads as TGTGCCAGCTGCGTAGCCCAACTAGCGGGGGGTGCAGATACGCAGTATTTT. Translating it yields CASCVAQLAGGADTQYF. Looking up the rest from reference TRBV9 and TRBJ2-3 gives the full variable domain: DSGVTQTPKHLITATGQRVTLRCSPRSGDLSVYWYQQSLDQGLQFLIQYYNGEERAKGNILERFSAQQFPDLHSELNLSSLELGDSALYFCASCVAQLAGGADTQYFGPGTRLTVL.

The rearrangement uses TRBV7-3 and TRBJ2-2; D remains unclear. Trimming cost V 8 bases and J 5 bases, with 3 bases left between them. This CDR3 contains 10 residues. CDR1 is SGHTA and CDR2 is FQGTGA in the germline V gene. CDR3 sequence (DNA): TGTGCCAGCGGAACCGGGGAGCTGTTTTTT. It encodes CASGTGELFF.

The chain has TRBV29-1 and TRBJ2-5; 8 positions agree with TRBD2. TRBJ2-7 matches the DNA end more closely, so the J call is doubtful. CDR3 length: 12 amino acids. Germline CDR1 SQVTM, CDR2 ANQGSEA. The CDR3 region has the DNA TGCAGCGGGGGTAGCGGGGACTACGAGCAGTACTTC. This translates into CSGGSGDYEQYF.

V and J are TRBV2 and TRBJ2-7, with TRBD2 matching 8 bases. The CDR3 extends over 15 amino acids. Germline loops: CDR1 SNHLY, CDR2 FYNNEI. V shed 6 bases and J 4 bases; nucleotides not matched to a gene: 11. CDR3 in DNA: TGTGCCAGCAGCCCGACCAGCGGGAGTGTTTACGAGCAGTACTTC. Translation: CASSPTSGSVYEQYF. The full variable domain, completed using reference TRBV2 and TRBJ2-7, is EPEVTQTPSHQVTQMGQEVILRCVPISNHLYFYWYRQILGQKVEFLVSFYNNEISEKSEIFDDQFSVERPDGSNFTLKIRSTKLEDSAMYFCASSPTSGSVYEQYFGPGTRLTVT.

This chain joins TRBV7-2 and TRBJ2-3; 9 nucleotides agree with TRBD2. Germline V gene sequence: CDR1 SGHTA, CDR2 FQGNSA. Trimming at V came to 6 bases and at J to 4 bases, leaving 8 bases not matched to a gene. The CDR3 consists of 15 residues. CDR3 in DNA: TGTGCCAGCAGTAATAGCGGGAGAGGCTCAGATACGCAGTATTTT. Translated, it gives CASSNSGRGSDTQYF.